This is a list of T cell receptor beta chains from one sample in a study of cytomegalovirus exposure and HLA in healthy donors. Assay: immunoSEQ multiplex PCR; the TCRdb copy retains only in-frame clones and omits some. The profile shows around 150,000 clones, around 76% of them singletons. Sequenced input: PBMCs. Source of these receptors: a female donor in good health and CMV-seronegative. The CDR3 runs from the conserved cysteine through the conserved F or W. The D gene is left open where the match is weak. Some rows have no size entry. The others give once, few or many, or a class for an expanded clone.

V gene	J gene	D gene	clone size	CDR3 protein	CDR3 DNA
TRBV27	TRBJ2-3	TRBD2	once	CASSLGQREIF	TGTGCCAGCAGTTTAGGCCAGCGGGAAATCTTT
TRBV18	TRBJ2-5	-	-	CASSPMIQGSGETQYF	TGTGCCAGCTCACCGATGATACAGGGATCCGGAGAGACCCAGTACTTC
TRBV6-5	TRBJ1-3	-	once	CASSYEGFWGNTIYF	TGTGCCAGCAGTTACGAGGGCTTTTGGGGAAACACCATATATTTT
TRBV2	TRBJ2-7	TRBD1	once	CASLGLARDSAYEQYF	TGTGCCAGCCTGGGTTTAGCCAGGGACAGCGCCTACGAGCAGTACTTC
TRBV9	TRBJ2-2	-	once	CASSVAGGPNTGELFF	TGTGCCAGCAGCGTAGCTGGCGGGCCGAACACCGGGGAGCTGTTTTTT
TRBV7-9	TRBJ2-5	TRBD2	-	CASSLVRLAGEGETQYF	TGTGCCAGCAGCTTAGTCCGACTAGCGGGAGAAGGAGAGACCCAGTACTTC
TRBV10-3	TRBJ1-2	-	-	CAISESSDYGYTF	TGTGCCATCAGTGAGTCTTCAGACTATGGCTACACCTTC
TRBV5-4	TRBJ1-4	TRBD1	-	CASSLGQGPNEKLFF	TGTGCCAGCAGCTTAGGACAGGGGCCTAATGAAAAACTGTTTTTT
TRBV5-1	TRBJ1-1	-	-	CASSSTRQNTEAFF	TGCGCCAGCAGCTCCACAAGACAGAACACTGAAGCTTTCTTT
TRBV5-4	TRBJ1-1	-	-	CASKHSRTINTEAFF	TGTGCCAGCAAGCACAGCCGGACAATCAATACTGAAGCTTTCTTT
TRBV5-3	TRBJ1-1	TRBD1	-	CARSRPRQGAYTEAFF	TGTGCCAGAAGCCGACCACGACAGGGAGCCTACACTGAAGCTTTCTTT
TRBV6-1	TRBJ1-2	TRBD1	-	CASSPGQDRSYGYTF	TGTGCCAGCAGTCCAGGACAGGACAGAAGCTATGGCTACACCTTC
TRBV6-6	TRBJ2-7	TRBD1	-	CASSYTDRGYEQYF	TGTGCCAGCAGTTACACGGACAGGGGCTACGAGCAGTACTTC
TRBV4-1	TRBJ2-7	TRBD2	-	CASSPFPREGRGEQYF	TGCGCCAGCAGCCCCTTTCCGCGGGAGGGCCGGGGCGAGCAGTACTTC
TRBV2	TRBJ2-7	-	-	CASNRDSGSYEQYF	TGTGCCAGCAACCGGGACTCGGGCTCCTACGAGCAGTACTTC
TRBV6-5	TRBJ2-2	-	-	CASKLLYAGELFF	TGTGCCAGCAAACTCCTCTACGCCGGGGAGCTGTTTTTT
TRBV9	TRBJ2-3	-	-	CASKDLAADTQYF	TGTGCCAGCAAGGATCTGGCGGCAGATACGCAGTATTTT
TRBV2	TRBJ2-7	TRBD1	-	CASNRGLGDYEQYF	TGTGCCAGCAACAGGGGCTTGGGGGACTACGAGCAGTACTTC
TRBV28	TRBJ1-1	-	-	CASSLPPQNTEAFF	TGTGCCAGCAGTTTACCCCCCCAGAACACTGAAGCTTTCTTT
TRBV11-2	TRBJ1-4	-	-	CASSEQGGEKLFF	TGTGCCAGCAGCGAGCAGGGAGGTGAAAAACTGTTTTTT
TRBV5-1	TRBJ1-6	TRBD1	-	CASSSHGQAGDSPLHF	TGCGCCAGCAGCTCCCATGGACAGGCGGGCGATTCACCCCTCCACTTT
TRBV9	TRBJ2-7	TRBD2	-	CASSGISGSLGEQYF	TGTGCCAGCAGCGGTATTAGCGGGAGCCTGGGCGAGCAGTACTTC
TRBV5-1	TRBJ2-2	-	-	CASSLGGNTGELFF	TGCGCCAGCAGCTTGGGCGGAAATACCGGGGAGCTGTTTTTT
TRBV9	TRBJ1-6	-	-	CASSVASSYNSPLHF	TGTGCCAGCAGCGTAGCCAGCTCCTATAATTCACCCCTCCACTTT
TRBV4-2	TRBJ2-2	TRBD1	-	CASSPPGTEGPGELFF	TGTGCCAGCAGCCCGCCCGGGACAGAGGGTCCCGGGGAGCTGTTTTTT